This is a list of T cell receptor beta chains from one sample in a study of shared clonotypes between healthy human individuals. The assay was immunoSEQ multiplex PCR, and TCRdb's table has in-frame clones only and misses some. The table records about 2.4 million clones, about 92% of them present only once. The sample was naive CD4+ T cells sorted from blood. These receptors came from a man aged 18 to 29 in good health. CDR3s include the opening cysteine and the closing phenylalanine or tryptophan. D genes are given only for firm matches. Size is omitted from some rows. Given values are once, few, many or a class for expanded clones.

TRBD1	TRBV25-1	TRBJ1-1	few	CASSEFGQGEAFF	TGTGCCAGCAGTGAATTTGGACAGGGTGAAGCTTTCTTT
TRBD2	TRBV18	TRBJ2-7	NA	CASSPPSVLAGVDEQYF	TGTGCCAGCTCACCACCGTCTGTACTAGCGGGAGTTGACGAGCAGTACTTC
NA	TRBV6-5	TRBJ1-1	NA	CASSYSSVNTEAFF	TGTGCCAGCAGTTACTCGTCAGTTAACACTGAAGCTTTCTTT
TRBD1	TRBV4-1	TRBJ1-3	NA	CASSQGRGRGSGNTIYF	TGCGCCAGCAGCCAAGGGCGGGGCAGGGGGTCTGGAAACACCATATATTTT
NA	TRBV28	TRBJ2-7	NA	CASRSPQVSSYEQYF	TGTGCCAGCAGGTCCCCACAGGTTTCCTCCTACGAGCAGTACTTC
NA	TRBV2	TRBJ2-7	once	CASSDEGGIEQYF	TGTGCCAGCAGTGACGAGGGAGGTATCGAGCAGTACTTC
TRBD1	TRBV5-8	TRBJ2-3	NA	CASSSRGGATDTQYF	TGTGCCAGCAGTTCCCGAGGGGGCGCCACAGATACGCAGTATTTT
TRBD2	TRBV5-1	TRBJ2-2	once	CASSLKGLAGTGELFF	TGCGCCAGCAGCTTGAAGGGACTAGCGGGAACCGGGGAGCTGTTTTTT
TRBD1	TRBV5-6	TRBJ1-1	once	CASSWGPGQGGTEAFF	TGTGCCAGCAGCTGGGGACCGGGACAGGGAGGCACTGAAGCTTTCTTT
TRBD1	TRBV14	TRBJ1-3	NA	CASSPLGQGIGNTIYF	TGTGCCAGCAGCCCGCTGGGACAGGGGATAGGAAACACCATATATTTT
NA	TRBV5-1	TRBJ2-5	NA	CASSFRGRGRETQYF	TGCGCCAGCAGCTTTAGAGGTAGGGGTCGGGAGACCCAGTACTTC
TRBD1	TRBV4-3	TRBJ1-2	NA	CASSQEVVDRGGYTF	TGCGCCAGCAGCCAAGAAGTGGTGGACAGGGGTGGCTACACCTTC
TRBD2	TRBV5-8	TRBJ2-5	NA	CASSLEGTRVETQYF	TGTGCCAGCAGCTTGGAGGGGACTAGGGTGGAGACCCAGTACTTC
TRBD1	TRBV5-1	TRBJ2-3	NA	CASSNGTGWSDTQYF	TGCGCCAGCAGCAACGGGACAGGGTGGTCAGATACGCAGTATTTT
NA	TRBV4-1	TRBJ2-3	NA	CASSQAPPANTQYF	TGCGCCAGCAGCCAAGCCCCGCCTGCTAATACGCAGTATTTT
NA	TRBV19	TRBJ2-2	NA	CASRAMYGGENTGELFF	TGTGCCAGTAGGGCTATGTACGGGGGAGAGAACACCGGGGAGCTGTTTTTT
NA	TRBV7-2	TRBJ1-2	NA	CASSLGARGIYGYTF	TGTGCCAGCAGCTTAGGAGCAAGGGGTATCTATGGCTACACCTTC
NA	TRBV9	TRBJ2-2	NA	CASSVGAGPNTGELFF	TGTGCCAGCAGCGTAGGAGCAGGCCCGAACACCGGGGAGCTGTTTTTT
NA	TRBV7-9	TRBJ2-7	NA	CASSLRRRQAGGQIDEQYF	TGTGCCAGCAGCCTCCGACGGCGTCAGGCCGGGGGCCAGATCGACGAGCAGTACTTC
NA	TRBV5-6	TRBJ2-2	NA	CASSATGTAGELFF	TGTGCCAGCAGCGCCACAGGAACGGCCGGGGAGCTGTTTTTT
NA	TRBV6-5	TRBJ2-5	NA	CASSPLSGGVETQYF	TGTGCCAGCAGTCCGCTTAGCGGAGGGGTGGAGACCCAGTACTTC
TRBD2	TRBV7-8	TRBJ2-3	NA	CASSFPITSGGGTDTQYF	TGTGCCAGCAGCTTCCCGATTACTAGCGGGGGAGGCACAGATACGCAGTATTTT
NA	TRBV30	TRBJ2-3	NA	CAWRPILDTQYF	TGTGCCTGGAGGCCAATCCTAGATACGCAGTATTTT
NA	TRBV11-2	TRBJ2-3	once	CASSLALDPQYF	TGTGCCAGCAGCTTAGCGCTAGATCCGCAGTATTTT
NA	TRBV6-5	TRBJ2-1	once	CASTDPGRNNEQFF	TGTGCCAGCACAGACCCGGGACGAAACAATGAGCAGTTCTTC
NA	TRBV30	TRBJ2-3	NA	CAWSEPLAGGADTQYF	TGTGCCTGGAGTGAACCCCTAGCTGGGGGCGCAGATACGCAGTATTTT
NA	TRBV6-6	TRBJ2-5	NA	CASSYSQDQETQYF	TGTGCCAGCAGTTACTCCCAGGACCAAGAGACCCAGTACTTC
NA	TRBV9	TRBJ1-1	NA	CASSAEGALNTEAFF	TGTGCCAGCAGCGCAGAGGGAGCCTTGAACACTGAAGCTTTCTTT
NA	TRBV5-4	TRBJ1-2	NA	CASSLDRGALRGYTF	TGTGCCAGCAGCTTGGATCGGGGGGCGCTTCGAGGCTACACCTTC
NA	TRBV6-1	TRBJ1-3	NA	CASSGSTAGNTIYF	TGTGCCAGCAGTGGGTCGACAGCTGGAAACACCATATATTTT
TRBD2	TRBV7-2	TRBJ2-5	NA	CASSLARGGQETQYF	TGTGCCAGCAGCTTAGCCCGGGGAGGGCAAGAGACCCAGTACTTC
NA	TRBV19	TRBJ1-5	NA	CASSTHGPNSNQPQHF	TGTGCCAGTAGTACTCACGGACCCAATAGCAATCAGCCCCAGCATTTT
NA	TRBV28	TRBJ1-1	NA	CASWSGNTEAFF	TGTGCCAGCTGGTCCGGGAACACTGAAGCTTTCTTT
TRBD2	TRBV7-9	TRBJ2-5	NA	CASNQRGAGLAGEETQYF	TGTGCCAGCAACCAACGGGGGGCGGGACTAGCGGGAGAAGAGACCCAGTACTTC
NA	TRBV6-1	TRBJ2-7	NA	CASSGASYEQYF	TGTGCCAGCAGTGGAGCCTCCTACGAGCAGTACTTC
NA	TRBV19	TRBJ1-1	NA	CASSLPDEAFF	TGTGCCAGTAGTCTCCCGGACGAAGCTTTCTTT
NA	TRBV18	TRBJ1-1	NA	CASSPPSSTEAFF	TGTGCCAGCTCACCACCGAGCAGCACTGAAGCTTTCTTT
NA	TRBV10-3	TRBJ2-3	NA	CAISTTIADTDTQYF	TGTGCCATCAGCACCACGATAGCGGACACAGATACGCAGTATTTT
TRBD1	TRBV5-1	TRBJ2-7	NA	CASSLTGVQYEQYF	TGCGCCAGCAGCTTAACAGGGGTTCAATACGAGCAGTACTTC
NA	TRBV9	TRBJ2-3	NA	CASSVGGTALFTDTQYF	TGTGCCAGCAGCGTGGGGGGGACAGCTTTATTCACAGATACGCAGTATTTT
TRBD2	TRBV29-1	TRBJ2-2	NA	CSVRTSGSAGELFF	TGCAGCGTCCGGACTAGCGGGAGCGCCGGGGAGCTGTTTTTT
TRBD2	TRBV11-2	TRBJ2-2	once	CASSLRPGLAESGELFF	TGTGCCAGCAGCTTACGCCCGGGACTAGCGGAATCCGGGGAGCTGTTTTTT
TRBD1	TRBV10-3	TRBJ1-6	few	CAISEDRGYSPLHF	TGTGCCATCAGTGAGGACAGGGGTTACTCACCCCTCCACTTT
TRBD1	TRBV28	TRBJ2-7	NA	CASSFGRQGREQYF	TGTGCCAGCAGTTTTGGGAGACAGGGTCGCGAGCAGTACTTC
TRBD1	TRBV5-1	TRBJ2-7	NA	CASSEPGQTYEQYF	TGCGCCAGCAGCGAACCGGGACAGACCTACGAGCAGTACTTC
TRBD1	TRBV9	TRBJ2-7	NA	CASGDSGSYEQYF	TGTGCCAGCGGGGACAGCGGTTCCTACGAGCAGTACTTC
TRBD2	TRBV6-6	TRBJ2-1	NA	CASSPTSGRERNEQFF	TGTGCCAGCAGTCCAACTAGCGGGAGGGAGCGCAATGAGCAGTTCTTC
TRBD1	TRBV6-5	TRBJ2-7	NA	CASSRGQGLHEQYF	TGTGCCAGCAGCAGGGGACAGGGACTCCACGAGCAGTACTTC
NA	TRBV9	TRBJ2-3	NA	CASSVVSSSTDTQYF	TGTGCCAGCAGCGTAGTTAGTAGCAGCACAGATACGCAGTATTTT
NA	TRBV23-1	TRBJ2-1	NA	CASRRSTYSYNEQFF	TGCGCCAGCCGACGGTCCACTTACTCCTACAATGAGCAGTTCTTC
NA	TRBV10-2	TRBJ1-3	NA	CASSEFGSFSGNTIYF	TGCGCCAGCAGTGAGTTCGGGAGTTTCTCTGGAAACACCATATATTTT
TRBD2	TRBV4-1	TRBJ2-5	NA	CASSQTSLVETQYF	TGCGCCAGCAGCCAGACTAGCTTGGTTGAGACCCAGTACTTC
TRBD2	TRBV30	TRBJ2-7	NA	CAWSDGLVHEQYF	TGTGCCTGGAGCGATGGACTAGTCCACGAGCAGTACTTC
TRBD2	TRBV9	TRBJ2-1	NA	CASSVLAGTYNEQFF	TGTGCCAGCAGCGTACTAGCGGGGACTTACAATGAGCAGTTCTTC
NA	TRBV21-1	TRBJ2-1	NA	CASSTPGNAYNEQFF	TGTGCCAGCAGCACACCGGGTAACGCCTACAATGAGCAGTTCTTC
NA	TRBV5-6	TRBJ1-4	NA	CASSKQVATNEKLFF	TGTGCCAGCAGCAAACAGGTAGCAACTAATGAAAAACTGTTTTTT
NA	TRBV28	TRBJ1-2	NA	CASSSEGRRGYTF	TGTGCCAGCAGTTCCGAGGGGCGGAGAGGCTACACCTTC